Shown below are 24 T cell receptor beta chains from a single sample sequenced in a study of T cell responses to AZD1222 COVID-19 vaccine. Assay: immunoSEQ multiplex PCR; the TCRdb copy retains only in-frame clones and omits some. The data show roughly 100,000 clones, with 89% seen just once and 1.6% held by the top ten. This material consisted of peripheral blood, taken on day 0 of AZD1222 vaccination. The source of these receptors is an adult in good health.

The chain recombines TRBV6-5 with TRBJ1-2, with D hard to call. V lost 1 base and J lost 3, with 6 bases in between. In germline, CDR1 is MNHEY, CDR2 SVGAGI. CDR3 length: 13 residues. The CDR3, as DNA: TGTGCCAGCAGTTACTTGCGGTACTATGGCTACACCTTC. Translated, it gives CASSYLRYYGYTF.

In this sample, this clone turned up once. The V and J genes are TRBV29-1 and TRBJ2-1; 7 bases are a match to TRBD2. The V and J ends lost 4 bases and 3 bases, in that order; junction bases with no gene match: 6. The CDR3 contains 14 residues. CDR1 and CDR2 (germline): SQVTM, ANQGSEA. CDR3 in amino acids: CSVAGGRVYNEQFF. The CDR3 DNA follows: TGCAGCGTTGCCGGGGGGAGGGTCTACAATGAGCAGTTCTTC.

The chain joins TRBV28 to TRBJ1-1; 7 nucleotides match TRBD1. The CDR3 loop spans 16 amino acids. J lost 0 bases, V lost 8 bases, and 12 bases had no gene match. The germline gives CDR1 MDHEN, CDR2 SYDVKM. Here the CDR3 DNA reads TGTGCCAGCTTCCCTTACCAGGGGGTCGTGAACACTGAAGCTTTCTTT. Its protein product is CASFPYQGVVNTEAFF.

The CDR3, as DNA: TGTGCCAGCTCTTCAGGGAGTTGGACTGAAGCTTTCTTT. Translating it yields CASSSGSWTEAFF. This sequence joins TRBV18 and TRBJ1-1; possible D gene TRBD1, 5 bases. The CDR3 contains 13 residues. Germline-derived CDR1 and CDR2 are KGHSH and LQKENI. V was cut by 6 bases and J by 5 bases, with 13 bases left in between.

The rearrangement uses TRBV7-8 and TRBJ1-6; 9 bases fit TRBD1. The CDR3 runs 17 residues. The germline V gene has CDR1 SGHVS and CDR2 FQNEAQ. The J segment lost 10 bases and the V segment lost 1 base, leaving 11 bases of the junction unmatched. DNA of the CDR3: TGTGCCAGCAGCTTAGGGACTCCCGGGACAGGGATCTCACCCCTCCACTTT. The encoded protein is CASSLGTPGTGISPLHF. The variable domain in full, completed from reference TRBV7-8 and TRBJ1-6, reads GAGVSQSPRYKVAKRGQDVALRCDPISGHVSLFWYQQALGQGPEFLTYFQNEAQLDKSGLPSDRFFAERPEGSVSTLKIQRTQQEDSAVYLCASSLGTPGTGISPLHFGNGTRLTVT.

The V gene is TRBV7-9, the J gene TRBJ2-5, with D hard to call. The CDR3 loop spans 14 amino acids. Germline CDR1 reads SEHNR; CDR2 reads FQNEAQ (reference sequence). The germline V and J ends were trimmed by 2 bases and 5 bases, with 12 bases remaining between them. CDR3 DNA sequence: TGTGCCAGCAGCTTATTAAGGAACGGGGAGACCCAGTACTTC. It codes for CASSLLRNGETQYF.

The rearrangement links TRBV18 to TRBJ1-4; possible D gene TRBD1, 6 bases. With 3 bases removed from V and 8 bases from J, the gap between germline ends came to 16 bases. Germline CDR1 and CDR2: KGHSH and LQKENI. The CDR3 has 15 amino acids. This CDR3 reads CASSPRQAFGEKLFF. The DNA for the CDR3 is TGTGCCAGCTCACCGCGACAGGCTTTTGGCGAAAAACTGTTTTTT.

This chain joins TRBV6-4 and TRBJ1-2; TRBD1 matches 7 bases. In germline, CDR1 is MRHNA, CDR2 SNTAGT. The CDR3 loop spans 14 amino acids. Trimming took 6 bases from V and 4 from J; bases not matched to a gene: 8. CDR3 bases: TGTGCCAGCAGCCCACAATACAGGGGCTATGGCTACACCTTC. As protein: CASSPQYRGYGYTF.

This chain links TRBV5-1 with TRBJ1-2, with TRBD1 identical over 8 bases. This CDR3 region has 17 residues. Trimming cost V 3 bases and J 3 bases; bases outside gene matches: 13. CDR1 and CDR2 (germline): SGHRS, YFSETQ. The chain's CDR3 is CASSWKPDRDLHYGYTF. CDR3 coding DNA: TGCGCCAGCAGCTGGAAACCGGACAGGGATCTCCACTATGGCTACACCTTC.

The chain carries TRBV5-4 and TRBJ2-1; 10 bases are shared with TRBD2. The CDR3 has 17 residues. J lost 7 bases, V lost 4 bases, and 14 bases had no gene match. Germline-derived CDR1 and CDR2 are SGHNT and YYREEE (reference sequence). CDR3 in amino acids: CASSAPIQRGGQNEQFF. CDR3 bases: TGTGCCAGCAGCGCCCCCATCCAGCGGGGGGGCCAAAATGAGCAGTTCTTC.

This clone was detected only once. Germline is not matched at one junction end, which may reflect a read error. V gene TRBV7-7 combines with J gene TRBJ2-7; 7 positions agree with TRBD1. The germline V gene encodes CDR1 SSHAT and CDR2 FNYEAQ (reference sequence). The length of the CDR3 is 15 residues. The CDR3 DNA follows: TGTGCTAGCAGCCAAAGTCCCGGGACAGATTACGAGCAGTACTTC. This sequence encodes CASSQSPGTDYEQYF.

This chain joins TRBV2 and TRBJ1-5; no reliable D call. This CDR3 region has 14 residues. V was trimmed by 7 bases and J by 1 base, leaving 11 bases between them. Germline loops: CDR1 SNHLY, CDR2 FYNNEI. In DNA form, the CDR3 reads TGTGCCAGCAAGGACGGCGGAAGCAATCAGCCCCAGCATTTT. Amino acid sequence: CASKDGGSNQPQHF.

In this sample, this clone turned up once. The J gene is TRBJ1-2, the V gene TRBV2; D may be TRBD1 (5 bases). V was clipped by 4 bases and J by 4 bases, with 13 bases between them. This CDR3 region has 14 residues. Per germline, CDR1 SNHLY and CDR2 FYNNEI. CDR3: CASSGAGNAYGYTF. Written as DNA, the CDR3 is TGTGCCAGCAGTGGGGCAGGGAACGCCTATGGCTACACCTTC. The full variable domain, with the rest looked up from reference TRBV2 and TRBJ1-2, is EPEVTQTPSHQVTQMGQEVILRCVPISNHLYFYWYRQILGQKVEFLVSFYNNEISEKSEIFDDQFSVERPDGSNFTLKIRSTKLEDSAMYFCASSGAGNAYGYTFGSGTRLTVV.

This chain links TRBV11-2 with TRBJ1-6; TRBD1 aligns across 9 bases. V lost 3 bases and J lost 7; bases outside the gene matches: 4. This CDR3 comprises 15 residues. CDR1 SGHAT and CDR2 FQNNGV come from the germline V gene. CDR3 region: CASSLTGTGNSPLHF. The CDR3 DNA follows: TGTGCCAGCAGCTTGACCGGGACAGGGAATTCACCCCTCCACTTT.

The chain combines TRBV27 with TRBJ2-7; TRBD1 agrees at 11 bases. The CDR3 runs 14 residues. The germline V gene encodes CDR1 MNHEY and CDR2 SMNVEV (reference sequence). V trimming: 5 bases; J trimming: 6 bases; junction bases outside the gene matches: 6. The CDR3 spells CASSLSGTGGEQYF. As DNA, the CDR3 is TGTGCCAGCAGTCTTTCTGGGACAGGGGGCGAGCAGTACTTC.

The chain carries TRBV11-2 and TRBJ1-2; no clear D. The CDR3 length is 12 residues. Germline V gene data show CDR1 as SGHAT and CDR2 as FQNNGV. Trimming stripped 3 bases from V and 1 base from J, with 3 bases between. CDR3 nucleotide sequence: TGTGCCAGCAGCTTCCGTAACTATGGCTACACCTTC. It is translated as CASSFRNYGYTF.

This chain links TRBV7-5 with TRBJ1-4. TRBV7-5 is termed a pseudogene. This CDR3 spans 15 amino acids. For the CDR3, the DNA is TGTGCCAGTATTCCCCCTGAGGGCATTAATGAAAAACTGTTTTTT. Its translation is CASIPPEGINEKLFF.

The rearrangement links TRBV27 to TRBJ1-5; D unclear. V lost 5 bases and J 0 bases, leaving 11 bases between the germline ends. Germline loops: CDR1 MNHEY, CDR2 SMNVEV (reference sequence). CDR3 length: 15 amino acids. CDR3 loop: CASSPQWGSNQPQHF. CDR3 coding DNA: TGTGCCAGCAGTCCTCAGTGGGGTAGCAATCAGCCCCAGCATTTT.

CDR3 DNA sequence: TGCAGCGTTGACGCAGGGTCAGAGACCCAGTACTTC. Its translation is CSVDAGSETQYF. The chain links TRBV29-1 to TRBJ2-5; D may be TRBD1 (5 bases). Germline lookup yields CDR1 SQVTM and CDR2 ANQGSEA. The CDR3 runs to 12 residues. Trimming cost V 3 bases and J 4 bases, with 9 bases left between them.

The genes are TRBV10-3 and TRBJ1-2; no definite D call. Germline values: CDR1 ENHRY, CDR2 SYGVKD. The CDR3 contains 11 residues. Trimming left V 6 bases short and J 7 bases short, with 9 bases between. Here the CDR3 DNA reads TGTGCCATCAGCTCGGAGTCTGGCTACACCTTC. It codes for CAISSESGYTF.

V and J are TRBV7-2 and TRBJ1-2; D is ambiguous. V was pared by 4 bases and J by 8 bases, with 11 bases between. The CDR3 has 12 amino acids. Germline CDR1 is SGHTA and CDR2 is FQGNSA. CDR3 nucleotides: TGTGCCAGCAGCTCAACCCCATGGGGCTACACCTTC. It codes for CASSSTPWGYTF.

The chain employs TRBV6-5 and TRBJ1-3; D remains unclear. CDR3 length equals 16 residues. The germline V gene encodes CDR1 MNHEY and CDR2 SVGAGI. The V and J ends lost 0 bases and 0 bases respectively, with 9 bases between them. The CDR3 bases are TGTGCCAGCAGTTACTCCCAGTTAGACTCTGGAAACACCATATATTTT. Its translation is CASSYSQLDSGNTIYF.

The gene calls are TRBV19 and TRBJ1-5; possible D gene TRBD1, 5 bases. V was shortened by 3 bases and J by 0 bases, with 15 bases between the two germline ends. The CDR3 totals 17 residues. From germline, CDR1 is LNHDA and CDR2 SQIVND (reference sequence). CDR3 residues: CASSIGAGNHSNQPQHF. The CDR3 coding sequence is TGTGCCAGTAGTATTGGCGCAGGGAACCATAGCAATCAGCCCCAGCATTTT.

The J gene is TRBJ1-2, the V gene TRBV29-1; no clear D. The CDR3 is made up of 13 amino acids. Germline CDR1 reads SQVTM; CDR2 reads ANQGSEA. V dropped 4 bases and J dropped 0 bases, with 9 bases sitting between them. CDR3 nucleotide sequence: TGCAGCGTTGGTCGCGCAGCTAACTATGGCTACACCTTC. Residues: CSVGRAANYGYTF.